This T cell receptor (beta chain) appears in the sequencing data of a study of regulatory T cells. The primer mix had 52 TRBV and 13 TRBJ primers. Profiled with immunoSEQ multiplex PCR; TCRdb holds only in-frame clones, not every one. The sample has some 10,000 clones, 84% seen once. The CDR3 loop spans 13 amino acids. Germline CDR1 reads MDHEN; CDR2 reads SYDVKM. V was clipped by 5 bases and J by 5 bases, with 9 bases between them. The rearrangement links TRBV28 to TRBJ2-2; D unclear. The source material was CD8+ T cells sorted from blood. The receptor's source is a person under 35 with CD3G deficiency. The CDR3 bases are TGTGCCAGCAGTCCGAGGACGACCGGGGAGCTGTTTTTT. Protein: CASSPRTTGELFF.